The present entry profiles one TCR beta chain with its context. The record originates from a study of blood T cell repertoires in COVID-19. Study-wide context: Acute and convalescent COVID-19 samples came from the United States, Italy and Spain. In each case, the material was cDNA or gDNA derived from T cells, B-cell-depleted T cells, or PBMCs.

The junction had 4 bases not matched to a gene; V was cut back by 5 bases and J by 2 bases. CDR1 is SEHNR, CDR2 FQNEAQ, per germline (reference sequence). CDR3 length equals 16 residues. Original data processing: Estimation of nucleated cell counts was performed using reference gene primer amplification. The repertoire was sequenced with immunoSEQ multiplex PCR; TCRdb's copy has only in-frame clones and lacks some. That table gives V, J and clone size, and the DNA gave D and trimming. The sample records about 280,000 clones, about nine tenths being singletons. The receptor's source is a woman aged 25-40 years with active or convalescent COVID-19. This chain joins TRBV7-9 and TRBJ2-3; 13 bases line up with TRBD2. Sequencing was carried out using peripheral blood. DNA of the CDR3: TGTGCCAGCAGCACGGGACTAGCGGGGTCCACAGATACGCAGTATTTT. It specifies CASSTGLAGSTDTQYF. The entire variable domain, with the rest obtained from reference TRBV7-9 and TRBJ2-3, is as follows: DTGVSQNPRHKITKRGQNVTFRCDPISEHNRLYWYRQTLGQGPEFLTYFQNEAQLEKSRLLSDRFSAERPKGSFSTLEIQRTEQGDSAMYLCASSTGLAGSTDTQYFGPGTRLTVL.